The T cell receptor (beta chain) under discussion was sequenced for a study of blood T cell repertoires in COVID-19. Study at large: Collection of acute and convalescent COVID-19 samples took place in the United States, Italy and Spain.

The CDR3 has 16 amino acids. V dropped 5 bases and J dropped 4; count of bases not matched to a gene: 6. In germline, CDR1 is SGHVS, CDR2 FQNEAQ. Clones were sequenced by immunoSEQ multiplex PCR, and TCRdb holds only the in-frame ones, with some missing. The repertoire holds about 390,000 clones, around 87% seen once, with 2.3% in the top ten. The TCR sequence derives from a woman aged 55-75 years with COVID-19, enrolled during active disease. The V and J genes are TRBV7-8 and TRBJ2-2, with TRBD1 identical over 11 bases. Sequencing was done on a sample of peripheral blood. CDR3 in DNA: TGTGCCAGCAGCACGAGGACAGGGGGCATCACCGGGGAGCTGTTTTTT. It codes for CASSTRTGGITGELFF.